The 17 T cell receptor beta chains below come from one sample, sequenced in a study of blood T cell repertoires in COVID-19. Profiling relied on immunoSEQ multiplex PCR, and the TCRdb table lists in-frame clones only, not all of them. Of about 51,000 clones in the sample, around 83% were seen once. What was sequenced was peripheral blood. Receptors were obtained from a man older than 75 with active COVID-19.

The J gene is TRBJ1-1, the V gene TRBV29-1, with 9 bases aligning to TRBD1. Germline loops: CDR1 SQVTM, CDR2 ANQGSEA. The CDR3 totals 10 residues. Trimming at V came to 6 bases and at J to 12 bases, leaving 5 bases not matched to a gene. The CDR3 nucleotides read TGCAGCGTCAGGACAGGGGCAACTTTCTTT. It is translated as CSVRTGATFF.

The chain is built from TRBV12-3 or TRBV12-4 and TRBJ2-1, with a tentative D call TRBD1 (6 bases). Trimming took off 6 bases at V and 4 bases at J, with 10 bases between the two ends. CDR3 length equals 13 residues. The CDR3 nucleotides read TGTGCCAGCAGCGGCGACAGGTACAATGAGCAGTTCTTC. It yields the protein CASSGDRYNEQFF.

This sequence joins TRBV7-2 and TRBJ2-7, with 11 bases matching TRBD2. CDR3 size: 15 residues. Per germline, CDR1 SGHTA and CDR2 FQGNSA. With V trimmed by 5 bases and J by 4 bases, 7 bases remained unmatched. CDR3: CASSPTSGTEYEQYF. Written as DNA, the CDR3 is TGTGCCAGCAGCCCGACTAGCGGGACAGAGTACGAGCAGTACTTC. Full variable domain (outside the CDR3, taken from reference TRBV7-2 and TRBJ2-7): GAGVSQSPSNKVTEKGKDVELRCDPISGHTALYWYRQSLGQGLEFLIYFQGNSAPDKSGLPSDRFSAERTGGSVSTLTIQRTQQEDSAVYLCASSPTSGTEYEQYFGPGTRLTVT.

The rearrangement joins TRBV19 to TRBJ2-7; TRBD2 matches 13 bases. V lost 2 bases to trimming and J lost 5 bases; unmatched junction nucleotides: 3. CDR1 and CDR2 from the germline V gene are LNHDA and SQIVND (reference sequence). CDR3 length: 15 amino acids. The CDR3: CASSIRLAGGHEQYF. CDR3 in DNA: TGTGCCAGTAGTATACGACTAGCGGGAGGACACGAGCAGTACTTC.

This chain links TRBV7-2 with TRBJ2-5; the match to TRBD2 covers 10 bases. The CDR3 totals 17 residues. J gave up 5 bases and V 4 bases, and 13 bases lay outside the gene matches. Germline CDR1 and CDR2: SGHTA and FQGNSA. CDR3 sequence: CASSSGSGRAGGETQYF. The CDR3, as DNA: TGTGCCAGCAGCTCTGGCAGCGGGAGGGCCGGGGGGGAGACCCAGTACTTC. Together with reference TRBV7-2 and TRBJ2-5, the CDR3 gives the full variable domain: GAGVSQSPSNKVTEKGKDVELRCDPISGHTALYWYRQSLGQGLEFLIYFQGNSAPDKSGLPSDRFSAERTGGSVSTLTIQRTQQEDSAVYLCASSSGSGRAGGETQYFGPGTRLLVL.

This chain connects TRBV7-2 to TRBJ2-1; TRBD2 aligns across 11 bases. CDR1 is SGHTA, CDR2 FQGNSA, per germline. This CDR3 is 17 amino acids long. V shed 5 bases and J 0 bases; nucleotides not matched to a gene: 6. The CDR3 sequence is CASSRTSGRSSYNEQFF. CDR3 sequence (DNA): TGTGCCAGCAGCAGGACTAGCGGGCGTAGCTCCTACAATGAGCAGTTCTTC.

This chain uses TRBV11-2 with TRBJ2-1; 11 bases are shared with TRBD2. Losses at the gene ends were 1 base for V and 9 bases for J; bases not matched to a gene: 8. CDR1 and CDR2 (germline): SGHAT, FQNNGV. The CDR3 consists of 16 residues. This chain's CDR3 is CASSLVILAGGGEQFF. CDR3 DNA sequence: TGTGCCAGCAGCTTAGTGATTCTAGCGGGAGGCGGTGAGCAGTTCTTC. Full variable domain (rest looked up from reference TRBV11-2 and TRBJ2-1): EAGVAQSPRYKIIEKRQSVAFWCNPISGHATLYWYQQILGQGPKLLIQFQNNGVVDDSQLPKDRFSAERLKGVDSTLKIQPAKLEDSAVYLCASSLVILAGGGEQFFGPGTRLTVL.

The rearrangement links TRBV13 to TRBJ2-3; D ambiguous. This CDR3 is built from 14 residues. Germline V gene lookup returns CDR1 PRHDT and CDR2 FYEKMQ (reference sequence). V was shortened by 4 bases and J by 4 bases, with 12 bases between the two germline ends. The CDR3 sequence: CASSSQRDADTQYF. CDR3 DNA: TGTGCCAGCAGCTCCCAGCGAGACGCAGATACGCAGTATTTT.

J is TRBJ2-5 and V is TRBV5-8, with TRBD1 matching over 9 bases. The CDR3 runs 15 residues. The ends lost 2 bases at V and 4 bases at J; junction bases unmatched: 6. Germline V gene lookup returns CDR1 SGHTS and CDR2 YDEGEE. CDR3: CASSFRTGGLETQYF. The DNA of the CDR3 is TGTGCCAGCAGCTTTCGAACAGGGGGCCTAGAGACCCAGTACTTC.

This clone has a single count. The chain employs TRBV28 and TRBJ2-1; D might be TRBD2 (5 bases). CDR1 MDHEN and CDR2 SYDVKM come from the germline V gene. The CDR3 has 11 amino acids. Trimming took off 10 bases at V and 8 bases at J, with 12 bases between the two ends. In DNA form, the CDR3 reads TGTGCCACCGAGGGTGAGGATGAGCAGTTCTTC. Translating it yields CATEGEDEQFF.

The V call is TRBV5-8, the J call TRBJ2-1, with TRBD1 as a possible D gene (5 bases). CDR1 is SGHTS and CDR2 is YDEGEE in the germline V gene. Trimming took off 5 bases at V and 0 bases at J, with 12 bases between the two ends. The CDR3 sequence is 15 residues long. This CDR3 is CASRTIRVSYNEQFF. The CDR3 DNA reads as TGTGCCAGCAGGACGATCAGGGTCTCCTACAATGAGCAGTTCTTC.

This clone appeared once. The chain is built from TRBV28 and TRBJ1-1; maybe TRBD1 (5 bases). V gave up 5 bases and J gave up 6 bases, with 10 bases separating them. The germline V gene has CDR1 MDHEN and CDR2 SYDVKM. CDR3 length equals 12 residues. For the CDR3, the DNA is TGTGCCAGCAGTCTCAGGACATCTGAAGCTTTCTTT. Its translation: CASSLRTSEAFF.

This chain joins TRBV5-1 and TRBJ1-1, with TRBD1 matching over 8 bases. The CDR3 contains 17 residues. V dropped 0 bases and J dropped 2; count of bases not matched to a gene: 9. Germline CDR1 is SGHRS and CDR2 is YFSETQ. DNA for the CDR3: TGCGCCAGCAGCTTGGTTGCAGGGGGCCCCATCAACACTGAAGCTTTCTTT. Its protein is CASSLVAGGPINTEAFF.

This rearrangement joins TRBV6-5 to TRBJ2-7, with 9 bases fitting TRBD1. The V and J ends lost 8 bases and 0 bases, in that order; junction bases with no gene match: 2. CDR1 is MNHEY, CDR2 SVGAGI, per germline. CDR3 length: 13 amino acids. CDR3 protein: CASGTGSSYEQYF. The CDR3 DNA follows: TGTGCCAGCGGGACAGGGAGCTCCTACGAGCAGTACTTC.

The chain recombines TRBV24-1 with TRBJ2-7, with 9 bases matching TRBD1. V trimming: 12 bases; J trimming: 5 bases; junction bases outside the gene matches: 13. This CDR3 has 14 amino acids. Germline V gene sequence: CDR1 KGHDR, CDR2 SFDVKD. This CDR3 is CAVSWDRDRHEQYF. Written as DNA, the CDR3 is TGTGCCGTCTCCTGGGACAGGGACAGACACGAGCAGTACTTC.

This chain joins TRBV3-1 (or the pseudogene TRBV3-2) and TRBJ2-7, with unresolved D. Trimming left V 1 base short and J 1 base short, with 11 bases between. The CDR3 consists of 15 residues. Per germline, CDR1 LGHDT and CDR2 YNNKEL (reference sequence). The CDR3 coding sequence is TGTGCCAGCAGCCAAGGATGGAGTCGGTCCTACGAGCAGTACTTC. The encoded protein is CASSQGWSRSYEQYF.

As DNA, the CDR3 is TGTGCCAGCAGCGCCCCCATCGGGACTAGCGGTTACAATGAGCAGTTCTTC. This gives the protein CASSAPIGTSGYNEQFF. J is TRBJ2-1 and V is TRBV9, with 11 positions matching TRBD2. The CDR3 is made up of 17 amino acids. Trimming took 3 bases from V and 4 from J; bases not matched to a gene: 9. Looked up from germline, CDR1 is SGDLS and CDR2 is YYNGEE.